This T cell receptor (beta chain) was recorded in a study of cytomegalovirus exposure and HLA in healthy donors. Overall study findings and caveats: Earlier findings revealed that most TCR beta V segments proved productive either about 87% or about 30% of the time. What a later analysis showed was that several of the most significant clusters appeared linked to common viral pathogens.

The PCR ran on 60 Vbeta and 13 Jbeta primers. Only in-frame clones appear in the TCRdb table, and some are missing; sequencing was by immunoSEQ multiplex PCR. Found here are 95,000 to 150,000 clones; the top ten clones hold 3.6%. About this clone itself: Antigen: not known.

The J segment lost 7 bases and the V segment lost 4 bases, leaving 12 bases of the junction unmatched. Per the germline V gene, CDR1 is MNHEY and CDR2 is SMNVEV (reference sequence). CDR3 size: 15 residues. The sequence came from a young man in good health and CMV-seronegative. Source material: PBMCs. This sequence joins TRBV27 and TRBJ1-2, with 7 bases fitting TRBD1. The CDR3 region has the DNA TGTGCCAGCAGTTACACCAGGGGGTCCCAGAGTGGCTACACCTTC. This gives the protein CASSYTRGSQSGYTF.